This is a list of T cell receptor beta chains from one sample in a study of blood T cell repertoires in COVID-19. Only in-frame clones appear in the TCRdb table, and some are missing; sequencing was by immunoSEQ multiplex PCR. The sample holds about 270,000 clones, approximately 90% seen once. Sequencing input: PBMCs or T cells enriched from blood (not recorded which). The receptors here all came from a woman aged 35 to 49 with acute COVID-19. Each CDR3 is given with its conserved first and last residue. D genes are given only for firm matches. Some rows have no size entry. The others give once, few or many, or a class for an expanded clone.

NA,TRBJ2-5,TRBV29-1,13,NA,CSVARDTQETQYF,TGCAGCGTTGCGCGAGACACGCAAGAGACCCAGTACTTC
NA,TRBJ2-1,TRBV3-1/TRBV3-2,13,NA,CASSQLEYNEQFF,TGTGCCAGCAGCCAATTAGAGTACAATGAGCAGTTCTTC
TRBD2,TRBJ2-2,TRBV5-1,16,NA,CASSLAGTRHTGELFF,TGCGCCAGCAGCTTGGCCGGGACTAGGCACACCGGGGAGCTGTTTTTT
TRBD1,TRBJ1-2,TRBV28,16,NA,CASSAGDSGVPYGYTF,TGTGCCAGCAGTGCCGGGGACAGCGGAGTTCCCTATGGCTACACCTTC
NA,TRBJ1-5,TRBV6-4,15,NA,CASSDHRESNQPQHF,TGTGCCAGCAGTGATCACAGGGAAAGCAATCAGCCCCAGCATTTT
NA,TRBJ2-7,TRBV20-1,12,NA,CSASYETYEQYF,TGCAGTGCTAGTTACGAGACCTACGAGCAGTACTTC
NA,TRBJ1-2,TRBV9,14,NA,CASSSPAKGDGYTF,TGTGCCAGCAGCTCGCCGGCTAAGGGGGATGGCTACACCTTC
NA,TRBJ2-1,TRBV3-1/TRBV3-2,13,NA,CASSQGGDSEQFF,TGTGCCAGCAGCCAAGGGGGGGATAGCGAGCAGTTCTTC
NA,TRBJ2-2,TRBV12-5,14,few,CASGQDRNTGELFF,TGTGCTAGTGGTCAGGACAGAAACACCGGGGAGCTGTTTTTT
TRBD2,TRBJ2-1,TRBV7-2,19,NA,CASSLGLVWREGIEVEQFF,TGTGCCAGCAGCTTAGGGCTTGTGTGGCGGGAGGGTATCGAGGTTGAGCAGTTCTTC
NA,TRBJ2-1,TRBV6-5,12,NA,CASSPNYNEQFF,TGTGCCAGCAGCCCAAATTACAATGAGCAGTTCTTC
TRBD1,TRBJ2-1,TRBV6-4,15,NA,CASSDEGGTYNEQFF,TGTGCCAGCAGTGACGAAGGGGGCACCTACAATGAGCAGTTCTTC
TRBD2,TRBJ2-1,TRBV25-1,13,once,CASRSGTYNEQFF,TGTGCCAGTAGAAGCGGGACTTACAATGAGCAGTTCTTC
NA,TRBJ2-5,TRBV7-2,15,once,CASSLVGAFQETQYF,TGTGCCAGCAGCTTAGTTGGAGCATTCCAAGAGACCCAGTACTTC
NA,TRBJ1-5,TRBV28,16,few,CASSSSATVIDQPQHF,TGTGCCAGCAGTTCCTCTGCTACAGTTATTGATCAGCCCCAGCATTTT
TRBD1,TRBJ1-4,TRBV5-1,14,NA,CASSLAGGGEKLFF,TGCGCCAGCAGCTTGGCAGGGGGTGGTGAAAAACTGTTTTTT
TRBD1,TRBJ2-6,TRBV2,15,NA,CASSGDSSGANVLTF,TGTGCCAGCAGTGGGGACAGCTCTGGGGCCAACGTCCTGACTTTC
NA,TRBJ1-5,TRBV12-2,17,NA,CASRLAREGGSNQPQHF,TGTGCAAGTCGCTTAGCGCGTGAGGGCGGGAGCAATCAGCCCCAGCATTTT
NA,TRBJ1-4,TRBV12-3/TRBV12-4,12,NA,CASSYQGEKLFF,TGTGCCAGCAGTTATCAGGGTGAAAAACTGTTTTTT
NA,TRBJ1-6,TRBV28,13,NA,CASSSGSNSPLHF,TGTGCCAGCAGTTCGGGAAGCAATTCACCCCTCCACTTT
NA,TRBJ2-2,TRBV25-1,18,NA,CASSGKGRLIFGTGELFF,TGTGCCAGCAGTGGAAAGGGGCGCTTAATTTTCGGCACCGGGGAGCTGTTTTTT
NA,TRBJ1-1,TRBV5-1,14,NA,CASSPFAGNTEAFF,TGCGCCAGCAGCCCGTTCGCAGGGAACACTGAAGCTTTCTTT
NA,TRBJ2-3,TRBV27,16,NA,CASSKPRPNPGDTQYF,TGTGCCAGCAGTAAACCTAGACCCAACCCCGGGGATACGCAGTATTTT
TRBD1,TRBJ1-1,TRBV5-4,14,NA,CASSLDRVGTEAFF,TGTGCCAGCAGCCTGGACAGGGTCGGCACTGAAGCTTTCTTT
NA,TRBJ2-1,TRBV25-1,8,NA,CAITGQFF,TGTGCCATTACGGGGCAGTTCTTC
TRBD1,TRBJ1-2,TRBV29-1,15,NA,CSVRRTGIPNYGYTF,TGCAGCGTTCGGAGGACAGGGATCCCTAACTATGGCTACACCTTC
TRBD1,TRBJ1-1,TRBV25-1,17,NA,CASSEYRRGFGNTEAFF,TGTGCCAGCAGTGAATATCGCAGGGGGTTTGGGAACACTGAAGCTTTCTTT
TRBD1,TRBJ1-6,TRBV3-1/TRBV3-2,16,NA,CASSQEGQGGYSPLHF,TGTGCCAGCAGCCAAGAGGGACAGGGAGGGTATTCACCCCTCCACTTT
NA,TRBJ1-2,TRBV10-1,12,NA,CARATGRGVYTF,TGCGCCCGGGCGACGGGCAGGGGAGTTTACACCTTC
TRBD2,TRBJ2-5,TRBV7-9,18,NA,CASTLLLGSGRPEETQYF,TGTGCCAGCACCCTACTCCTCGGAAGCGGGAGGCCGGAAGAGACCCAGTACTTC
NA,TRBJ1-1,TRBV7-9,14,NA,CASSLAYRNTEAFF,TGTGCCAGCAGCTTAGCCTACAGGAACACTGAAGCTTTCTTT
TRBD1,TRBJ2-5,TRBV2,14,NA,CASSVWDRQETQYF,TGTGCCAGCAGTGTCTGGGACAGACAAGAGACCCAGTACTTC
NA,TRBJ1-2,TRBV6-5,14,NA,CASSYSTVNYGYTF,TGTGCCAGCAGTTACTCGACAGTTAACTATGGCTACACCTTC
NA,TRBJ2-4,TRBV21-1,16,NA,CASNPWTGLAKDIQYF,TGTGCCAGCAATCCCTGGACAGGCCTCGCCAAGGACATTCAGTACTTC
NA,TRBJ1-2,TRBV7-8,16,NA,CASSQGRAGGNYGYTF,TGTGCCAGCAGCCAGGGGCGTGCGGGGGGCAACTATGGCTACACCTTC
TRBD2,TRBJ2-1,TRBV29-1,13,NA,CSVGTSGFGEQFF,TGCAGCGTCGGGACTAGCGGTTTTGGTGAGCAGTTCTTC
TRBD2,TRBJ2-1,TRBV11-2,16,NA,CASRIFSSGNRREQFF,TGTGCCAGCAGAATTTTTTCTAGCGGGAACAGGAGGGAGCAGTTCTTC